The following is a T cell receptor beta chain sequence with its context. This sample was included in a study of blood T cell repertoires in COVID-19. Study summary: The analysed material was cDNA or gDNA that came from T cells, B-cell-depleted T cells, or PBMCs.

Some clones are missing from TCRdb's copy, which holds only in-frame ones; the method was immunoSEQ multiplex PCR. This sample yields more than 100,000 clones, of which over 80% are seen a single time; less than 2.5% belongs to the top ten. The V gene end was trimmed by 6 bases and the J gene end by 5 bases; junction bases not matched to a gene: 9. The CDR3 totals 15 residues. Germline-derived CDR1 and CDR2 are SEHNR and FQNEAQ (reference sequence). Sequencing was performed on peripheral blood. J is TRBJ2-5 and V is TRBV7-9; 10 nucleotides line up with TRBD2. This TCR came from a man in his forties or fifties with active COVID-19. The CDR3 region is CASRSSGGAIETQYF. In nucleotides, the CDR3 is TGTGCCAGCAGGTCGAGCGGGGGGGCCATTGAGACCCAGTACTTC.